Below are 22 T cell receptor beta chains sequenced from a single sample in a study of T cell responses to AZD1222 COVID-19 vaccine. Clones were read by immunoSEQ multiplex PCR, and TCRdb kept only the in-frame ones, dropping some. The sample consists of roughly 100,000 clones, 85% to 95% of them appearing once. This specimen consisted of peripheral blood, obtained on day 0 of AZD1222 vaccination. These TCRs come from an adult in good health.

The chain has TRBV28 and TRBJ2-7; D might be TRBD1 or TRBD2, each matching 5 bases. Germline CDR1 MDHEN, CDR2 SYDVKM. V shed 3 bases and J shed 9 bases, with 21 bases lying between them. The length of the CDR3 is 15 residues. The CDR3 sequence: CASSFEGTPWRAQYF. CDR3 DNA sequence: TGTGCCAGCAGTTTTGAAGGGACCCCCTGGAGAGCGCAGTACTTC.

The genes are TRBV29-1 and TRBJ2-3; no reliable D call. CDR3 length equals 13 residues. Trimming removed 3 bases from V and 6 bases from J, with 13 bases in between. Germline CDR1 reads SQVTM; CDR2 reads ANQGSEA. This CDR3 reads CSVEGRTSDTQYF. In nucleotides, the CDR3 is TGCAGCGTTGAGGGCCGAACCTCGGATACGCAGTATTTT.

This chain joins TRBV7-6 and TRBJ2-3; 7 nucleotides align to TRBD2. CDR1 and CDR2 from the germline V gene are SGHVS and FNYEAQ. Trimming removed 1 base from V and 4 bases from J; junction bases left unmatched: 5. This CDR3 region has 15 residues. The CDR3 loop reads CASSLVLADPDTQYF. DNA of the CDR3: TGTGCCAGCAGCTTAGTCCTAGCGGACCCAGATACGCAGTATTTT.

The chain combines TRBV27 with TRBJ2-3, with D possibly matching TRBD2 (5 bases). The CDR3 extends over 16 amino acids. Germline-derived CDR1 and CDR2 are MNHEY and SMNVEV (reference sequence). V lost 7 bases and J lost 2, with 19 bases in between. CDR3 amino acids: CASNSGILGVTDTQYF. The CDR3 bases are TGTGCCAGCAACTCTGGGATACTAGGTGTCACAGATACGCAGTATTTT.

V gene TRBV27 combines with J gene TRBJ1-1, with a weak D call TRBD1 (6 bases). CDR1 MNHEY and CDR2 SMNVEV come from the germline V gene (reference sequence). The CDR3 sequence is 20 residues long. The V end lost 8 bases, the J end lost 1 base, and 32 bases lay between the germline ends. The CDR3 loop is CASQRLGTMLPGFGNTEAFF. DNA of the CDR3: TGTGCCAGCCAAAGGCTCGGGACAATGCTACCAGGTTTTGGGAACACTGAAGCTTTCTTT.

The gene calls are TRBV21-1 and TRBJ1-1; TRBD1 is the table's D call and was not checked against the DNA. TRBV21-1 is described as a pseudogene. The CDR3 consists of 20 residues. CDR3 bases: TGTGCCAGCAGCAATTCGGACAGGGTTAAGGAAAGGGACTTGAACACTGAAGCTTTCTTT. This encodes CASSNSDRVKERDLNTEAFF.

The chain has TRBV5-4 and TRBJ2-7; D could derive from TRBD1 or TRBD2 (5 bases each). In germline, CDR1 is SGHNT, CDR2 YYREEE (reference sequence). The CDR3 runs 14 residues. Trimming removed 4 bases from V and 5 bases from J, with 16 bases in between. CDR3 in amino acids: CASSPTGTADEQYF. The CDR3 DNA reads as TGTGCCAGCAGCCCCACCGGGACCGCAGACGAGCAGTACTTC.

The chain links TRBV11-3 to TRBJ2-1, with D maybe TRBD2 (5 bases). The CDR3 has 13 residues. V was shortened by 4 bases and J by 14 bases, with 18 bases between the two germline ends. Per germline, CDR1 SGHNT and CDR2 YENEEA. CDR3 nucleotides: TGTGCCAGCAGCTCAGAGGAGGCCGACCTCGAGTTCTTC. Translating it yields CASSSEEADLEFF.

The V and J genes are TRBV4-3 and TRBJ2-3; D is uncertain. Germline V gives CDR1 LGHNA, CDR2 YSLEER. V dropped 0 bases and J dropped 2 bases, with 6 bases sitting between them. The CDR3 contains 14 residues. The CDR3 region has the DNA TGCGCCAGCAGCCAAGATCAGGCCACAGATACGCAGTATTTT. This encodes CASSQDQATDTQYF.

The rearrangement links TRBV7-8 to TRBJ2-1, with D hard to call. The V gene's germline CDR1 is SGHVS and CDR2 FQNEAQ. The CDR3 totals 15 residues. V lost 1 base, J lost 5 bases, and 12 bases lay in between. The CDR3 DNA sequence: TGTGCCAGCAGCTTAGTCTCCCAGGCTCACAATGAGCAGTTCTTC. Translation gives CASSLVSQAHNEQFF.

J is TRBJ1-1 and V is TRBV28; tentatively, D is TRBD1 (5 bases). Germline V gene data show CDR1 as MDHEN and CDR2 as SYDVKM. V lost 8 bases and J lost 1, with 8 bases in between. CDR3 length: 12 residues. CDR3 coding DNA: TGTGCCAGCCAAACAGGGAACACTGAAGCTTTCTTT. Amino acid sequence: CASQTGNTEAFF.

The chain recombines TRBV29-1 with TRBJ2-2, with TRBD1 identical over 9 bases. The V gene's germline CDR1 is SQVTM and CDR2 ANQGSEA. Losses at the gene ends were 4 bases for V and 6 bases for J; bases not matched to a gene: 0. The CDR3 is made up of 12 amino acids. The CDR3 reads CSVGQGAGELFF. The CDR3 coding sequence is TGCAGCGTTGGACAGGGGGCCGGGGAGCTGTTTTTT.

The chain recombines TRBV18 with TRBJ2-3; D gene uncertain. This CDR3 is 15 amino acids long. Trimming removed 1 base from V and 0 bases from J, with 8 bases in between. The germline V gene encodes CDR1 KGHSH and CDR2 LQKENI. In DNA, the CDR3 is TGTGCCAGCTCACCACGAGCTACTAGCACAGATACGCAGTATTTT. Its protein is CASSPRATSTDTQYF.

V gene TRBV6-1 combines with J gene TRBJ2-5; TRBD1 matches at 8 bases. Germline V CDR1 and CDR2: MNHNS, SASEGT. There are 15 residues in the CDR3. V lost 3 bases, J lost 6 bases, and 9 bases stayed unmatched. The CDR3 DNA reads as TGTGCCAGCAGTGAGACAGACAGGGGAAGACAGACCCAGTACTTC. This encodes CASSETDRGRQTQYF.

This chain joins TRBV30 and TRBJ1-5, with unresolved D. CDR1 is GTSNPN, CDR2 SVGIG, per germline (reference sequence). V was clipped by 0 bases and J by 4 bases, with 10 bases between them. The CDR3 consists of 14 residues. In DNA form, the CDR3 reads TGTGCCTGGAGTGTAAGCTCCAATAATCAGCCCCAGCATTTT. Translation: CAWSVSSNNQPQHF.

J is TRBJ1-4 and V is TRBV7-2, with TRBD1 matching over 8 bases. This CDR3 is built from 14 residues. V lost 2 bases and J lost 7; bases outside the gene matches: 3. Germline CDR1 is SGHTA and CDR2 is FQGNSA. This CDR3 is CASSLFTGGEKLFF. For the CDR3, the DNA is TGTGCCAGCAGCTTATTTACAGGGGGTGAAAAACTGTTTTTT.

This chain joins TRBV10-3 and TRBJ1-2; D is ambiguous. Trimming removed 3 bases at V and 5 bases at J, with 7 bases between. This CDR3 has 12 residues. Germline CDR1 ENHRY, CDR2 SYGVKD. The CDR3: CAISERGYGYTF. CDR3 in DNA: TGTGCCATCAGTGAACGGGGTTATGGCTACACCTTC.

This sequence joins TRBV19 and TRBJ1-5; tentatively, D is TRBD1 (6 bases). Germline V gene sequence: CDR1 LNHDA, CDR2 SQIVND (reference sequence). This CDR3 contains 14 residues. The V end was cut by 7 bases, the J end by 2 bases, with 12 bases between. The CDR3 bases are TGTGCCAGTAAATTACAGGGCCGCAATCAGCCCCAGCATTTT. Translating gives CASKLQGRNQPQHF.

This rearrangement joins TRBV18 to TRBJ2-7; 14 nucleotides align to TRBD2. J was trimmed by 2 bases and V by 4 bases; bases with no gene match: 7. The germline V gene encodes CDR1 KGHSH and CDR2 LQKENI. The CDR3 is 17 residues long. The CDR3: CASSQGTSGSQTYEQYF. Written as DNA, the CDR3 is TGTGCCAGCTCACAAGGGACTAGCGGGAGCCAGACCTACGAGCAGTACTTC.

V and J are TRBV3-1 (or the pseudogene TRBV3-2) and TRBJ1-2, with a tentative D call TRBD1 (5 bases). Deletions cut 4 bases from V and 2 bases from J, with 17 bases between. Germline CDR1 reads LGHDT; CDR2 reads YNNKEL (reference sequence). This CDR3 has 16 amino acids. Here the CDR3 reads CASSLTTVLTNYGYTF. Here the CDR3 DNA reads TGTGCCAGCAGCCTCACGACAGTTCTAACCAACTATGGCTACACCTTC.

This clone came up a few times. This chain uses TRBV6-5 with TRBJ2-7; D may be TRBD2 (5 bases). V was shortened by 7 bases and J by 2 bases, with 18 bases between the two germline ends. Germline V gene data show CDR1 as MNHEY and CDR2 as SVGAGI. The CDR3 is 15 amino acids. CDR3 loop: CASTPGPRRPYEQYF. The CDR3 nucleotides read TGTGCCAGCACCCCAGGACCCCGGAGGCCCTACGAGCAGTACTTC.

The rearrangement joins TRBV4-1 to TRBJ1-2; no clear D. Per germline, CDR1 MGHRA and CDR2 YSYEKL. The CDR3 is made up of 14 amino acids. Trimming removed 1 base at V and 2 bases at J, with 8 bases between. The CDR3 is CASSQAEVNYGYTF. CDR3 in DNA: TGCGCCAGCAGCCAAGCGGAAGTAAACTATGGCTACACCTTC.